One and the same sample provided the 5 T cell receptor beta chains below, sequenced in a study of T cell responses to AZD1222 COVID-19 vaccine. Libraries were prepared by immunoSEQ multiplex PCR; TCRdb keeps only in-frame clonotypes and omits some of them. The data contain 150,000 to 200,000 clones, about 90% of them singletons. This specimen was peripheral blood, taken 28 days after the second AZD1222 dose. The receptors stem from an adult who received the AZD1222 COVID-19 vaccine.

The CDR3 loop reads CASSFGSGSNEQFF. CDR3 nucleotides: TGTGCCAGCAGTTTTGGTAGCGGGAGTAATGAGCAGTTCTTC. The chain recombines TRBV28 with TRBJ2-1; 9 bases map to TRBD2. V gave up 3 bases and J gave up 7 bases; unmatched junction bases: 4. The CDR3 contains 14 residues. Germline V gives CDR1 MDHEN, CDR2 SYDVKM.

The chain couples TRBV6-2 or TRBV6-3 to TRBJ1-1, with TRBD1 matching 9 bases. The CDR3 loop spans 18 amino acids. The V and J ends lost 0 bases and 4 bases, in that order; junction bases with no gene match: 12. CDR1 and CDR2 from the germline V gene are MNHEY and SVGEGT. CDR3 region: CASSYSTLRQGDATEAFF. The CDR3 DNA reads as TGTGCCAGCAGTTACTCAACCCTCCGACAGGGGGACGCCACTGAAGCTTTCTTT.

The rearrangement joins TRBV3-1 (or the pseudogene TRBV3-2) to TRBJ1-4; 8 bases match TRBD1. The germline V gene encodes CDR1 LGHDT and CDR2 YNNKEL (reference sequence). The CDR3 contains 14 residues. J was trimmed by 6 bases and V by 6 bases; bases with no gene match: 6. This CDR3 reads CASSSRGRDEKLFF. CDR3 coding DNA: TGTGCCAGCAGTTCCAGGGGGCGCGATGAAAAACTGTTTTTT.

This clone was detected once. V is TRBV9 and J is TRBJ2-3; TRBD2 agrees at 9 bases. The germline V gene has CDR1 SGDLS and CDR2 YYNGEE. The CDR3 extends over 16 amino acids. The junction had 10 bases not matched to a gene; V was cut back by 1 base and J by 7 bases. This CDR3 is CASSVQAGGAGNTQYF. The CDR3 DNA reads as TGTGCCAGCAGCGTACAGGCGGGGGGGGCAGGAAATACGCAGTATTTT.

This clone has a single count. This rearrangement joins TRBV6-2 or TRBV6-3 to TRBJ1-1, with D possibly matching TRBD1 (5 bases). CDR1 MNHEY and CDR2 SVGEGT come from the germline V gene. The CDR3 is 14 amino acids. Trimming pared 2 bases from V and 0 bases from J, leaving 7 bases between. The CDR3 loop reads CASSYGTVNTEAFF. CDR3 DNA sequence: TGTGCCAGCAGTTACGGGACGGTGAACACTGAAGCTTTCTTT.